This entry features one T cell receptor (beta chain) sequence. Preparing the TCRbeta library involved the use of unique molecular identifiers. Each CDR3 protein gets one entry after TCRdb re-called the PCR reads with MiXCR. Here the sample spans around 680,000 distinct CDR3 sequences, 16% being singletons. These data originate in a study of T-cell reconstitution after alpha-beta-depleted transplantation in children. This CDR3 region has 18 residues. Between the trimmed V and J ends, which lost 5 bases and 7 bases, there was a span of 26 bases. Germline CDR1 SGHTA, CDR2 FQGTGA. The clonotype originates from a human donor who donated a stem cell graft to a child with acute myeloid leukemia. The specimen was PBMCs from the stem cell graft donor, collected from the stem cell graft. The chain is built from TRBV7-3 and TRBJ2-2; D is unclear. The DNA of the CDR3 is TGTGCCAGCAGCCATAGTTCCACATCCTTACAAGAGAGCGGGGAGCTGTTTTTT. As protein: CASSHSSTSLQESGELFF. Complete variable domain (other parts from reference TRBV7-3 and TRBJ2-2): GAGVSQTPSNKVTEKGKYVELRCDPISGHTALYWYRQSLGQGPEFLIYFQGTGAADDSGLPNDRFFAVRPEGSVSTLKIQRTERGDSAVYLCASSHSSTSLQESGELFFGEGSRLTVL.